A selection of T cell receptor beta chains follows, all from one sample in a study of blood T cells in healthy people across ages. TCRdb used MiXCR to reprocess the 5' RACE reads, holding one entry per CDR3 protein. This table holds 1,500,000 or so distinct CDR3 sequences, roughly 43% found once. Source material: blood. These receptors came from a woman between 18 and 29 years old in good health. The CDR3 runs from the conserved cysteine through the conserved F or W. The D gene is left open where the match is weak. Clone size, where shown, is once, few, many, or a class for clones that have expanded.

>TRBD2|TRBJ2-3|TRBV12-3/TRBV12-4|NA
CASSDKRGVSTDTQYF
TGTGCCAGCAGTGACAAACGGGGGGTGAGCACAGATACGCAGTATTTT
>TRBD1|TRBJ1-6|TRBV2|once
CASSGTGTPYNSPLHF
TGTGCCAGCAGTGGGACAGGGACTCCCTATAATTCACCCCTCCACTTT
>NA|TRBJ1-2|TRBV15|NA
CATSHGGQRGYTF
TGTGCCACCAGCCATGGAGGACAGCGGGGCTACACCTTC
>NA|TRBJ2-1|TRBV5-1|NA
CASSWASVGGEQFF
TGCGCCAGCAGCTGGGCTTCGGTAGGGGGTGAGCAGTTCTTC
>NA|TRBJ2-7|TRBV13|few
CASSLGGALLYEQYF
TGTGCCAGCAGCTTAGGAGGGGCCTTACTCTACGAGCAGTACTTC
>TRBD2|TRBJ2-3|TRBV20-1|few
CSAPPSGVTDTQYF
TGCAGTGCCCCTCCTAGCGGGGTCACAGATACGCAGTATTTT
>TRBD2|TRBJ2-3|TRBV7-9|NA
CASRPSPSGNSNTQYF
TGTGCCAGCCGACCAAGTCCTAGCGGGAATTCAAATACGCAGTATTTT
>NA|TRBJ2-3|TRBV29-1|NA
CSVSSFTDTQYF
TGCAGCGTCTCGAGTTTCACAGATACGCAGTATTTT
>TRBD1|TRBJ2-1|TRBV25-1|NA
CASSHRDREWGETQFF
TGTGCCAGCAGTCACCGGGACAGGGAATGGGGAGAGACCCAGTTCTTC
>TRBD1|TRBJ1-2|TRBV7-2|few
CASTPRGTEFNGYTF
TGTGCCAGCACCCCACGGGGGACAGAGTTTAATGGCTACACCTTC
>NA|TRBJ2-2|TRBV29-1|many
CSIEGDTNTGELFF
TGCAGCATTGAAGGGGACACGAACACCGGGGAGCTGTTTTTT
>TRBD1|TRBJ2-7|TRBV4-3|few
CASSQVAGTVSSYEQYF
TGCGCCAGCAGCCAAGTGGCCGGGACAGTGAGCTCCTACGAGCAGTACTTC
>NA|TRBJ2-1|TRBV5-1|NA
CASSLDIGPNNEQFF
TGCGCCAGCAGCTTGGATATAGGCCCTAACAATGAGCAGTTCTTC
>NA|TRBJ2-1|TRBV20-1|few
CSALPSQRRTYNEQFF
TGCAGTGCACTTCCCAGTCAGCGGCGAACCTACAATGAGCAGTTCTTC
>NA|TRBJ1-5|TRBV28|few
CASSLLWAGDVGDQPQHF
TGTGCCAGCAGTTTATTGTGGGCAGGGGACGTCGGTGATCAGCCCCAGCATTTT
>NA|TRBJ2-5|TRBV2|NA
CASSGTGNRKETQYF
TGTGCCAGCAGTGGTACAGGGAATCGCAAAGAGACCCAGTACTTC
>NA|TRBJ2-3|TRBV29-1|many
CSVEEADNTDTQYF
TGCAGCGTTGAGGAAGCAGACAACACAGATACGCAGTATTTT
>TRBD1|TRBJ2-2|TRBV4-3|NA
CASSPGTGLSGELFF
TGCGCCAGCAGCCCCGGGACAGGGTTGTCCGGGGAGCTGTTTTTT
>TRBD2|TRBJ2-5|TRBV7-8|NA
CASSRTPTSPVKETQYF
TGTGCCAGCAGCCGGACGCCGACTAGCCCGGTCAAAGAGACCCAGTACTTC
>NA|TRBJ1-2|TRBV6-2/TRBV6-3|NA
CASSYRGLGGYTF
TGTGCCAGCAGTTATCGGGGACTGGGGGGCTACACCTTC
>TRBD2|TRBJ2-1|TRBV24-1|NA
CATSDLSVAGAYNEQFF
TGTGCCACCAGTGATTTGTCGGTAGCGGGAGCCTACAATGAGCAGTTCTTC
>NA|TRBJ2-7|TRBV20-1|few
CSAPIETGSYEQYF
TGCAGTGCTCCCATAGAGACGGGCTCCTACGAGCAGTACTTC
>NA|TRBJ1-2|TRBV5-1|NA
CASSLVTPPPGGYTF
TGCGCCAGCAGCTTGGTTACACCTCCACCCGGTGGCTACACCTTC
>NA|TRBJ2-1|TRBV7-3|few
CASRSSVYNEQFF
TGTGCCAGCAGATCGAGCGTATACAATGAGCAGTTCTTC
>NA|TRBJ1-1|TRBV20-1|few
CSAQTSVNTEAFF
TGCAGTGCTCAGACCTCGGTGAACACTGAAGCTTTCTTT
>TRBD1|TRBJ1-4|TRBV5-6|few
CASSRTGTGVEKLFF
TGTGCCAGCAGCCGAACCGGGACAGGAGTTGAAAAACTGTTTTTT
>NA|TRBJ1-5|TRBV11-2|once
CASNGGRNQPQHF
TGTGCCAGCAACGGGGGCAGGAATCAGCCCCAGCATTTT
>NA|TRBJ1-2|TRBV20-1|NA
CSALPSSNGYTF
TGCAGTGCCCTCCCTTCAAGCAATGGCTACACCTTC
>TRBD2|TRBJ2-1|TRBV20-1|NA
CSAFSGSSYNEQFF
TGCAGTGCCTTTAGCGGGAGTTCCTACAATGAGCAGTTCTTC
>NA|TRBJ1-6|TRBV10-3|few
CAISESWQASPLHF
TGTGCCATCAGTGAGTCGTGGCAAGCCTCACCCCTCCACTTT
>NA|TRBJ2-6|TRBV11-1|few
CASSLAAGTGANVLTF
TGTGCCAGCAGCTTAGCGGCCGGGACTGGGGCCAACGTCCTGACTTTC
>NA|TRBJ2-3|TRBV4-3|NA
CASSQVTLPTTDTQYF
TGCGCCAGCAGCCAAGTTACCCTCCCCACCACAGATACGCAGTATTTT